The clone carrying this T cell receptor beta chain was observed a few times. The source of the sample is a study of CD8 T cells in Susac syndrome. In the study overall: Clinically active disease was present in over 5 of the sequenced Susac syndrome patients. About 8 of these patients were in remission.

RNA totalling roughly 0.45 to 1 ug underwent reverse transcription with random hexamers. An immunoSEQ multiplex PCR amplified TCR beta CDR3 over 54 Vbeta and 13 Jbeta. MiXCR, applied by TCRdb to the immunoSEQ multiplex PCR reads, yields one record per CDR3 protein. The top ten clones hold about 0.3% of a sample with about 120,000 distinct CDR3 sequences, just under 95% of them seen once. CDR1 SGDLS and CDR2 YYNGEE come from the germline V gene. The CDR3 covers 15 residues. V was shortened by 3 bases and J by 2 bases, with 15 bases between the two germline ends. This TCR was sampled from a human donor with Susac syndrome. Sequencing used CD8+ T cells from PBMCs. This chain joins TRBV9 and TRBJ2-7, with D possibly being TRBD1 (6 bases). The CDR3 sequence: CASSGRQAEPYEQYF. The CDR3 coding sequence is TGTGCCAGCAGCGGGAGACAGGCTGAACCCTACGAGCAGTACTTC.